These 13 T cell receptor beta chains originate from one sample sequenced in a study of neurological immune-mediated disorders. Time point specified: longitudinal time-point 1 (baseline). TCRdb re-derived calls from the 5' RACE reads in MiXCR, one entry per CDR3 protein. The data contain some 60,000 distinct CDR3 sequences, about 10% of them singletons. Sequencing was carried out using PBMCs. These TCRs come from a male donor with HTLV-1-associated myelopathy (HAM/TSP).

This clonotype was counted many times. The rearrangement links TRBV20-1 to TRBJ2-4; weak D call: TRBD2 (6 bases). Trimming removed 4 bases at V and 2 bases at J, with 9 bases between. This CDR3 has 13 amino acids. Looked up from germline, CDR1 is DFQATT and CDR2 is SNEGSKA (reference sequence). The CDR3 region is CSAMEGTKNIQYF. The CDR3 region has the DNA TGCAGTGCTATGGAGGGTACCAAAAACATTCAGTACTTC.

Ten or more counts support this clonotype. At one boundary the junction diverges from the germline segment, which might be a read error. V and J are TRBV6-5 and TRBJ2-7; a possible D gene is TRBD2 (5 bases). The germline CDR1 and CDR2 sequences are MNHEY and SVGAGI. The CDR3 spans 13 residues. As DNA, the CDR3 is TGTGCCAACAGTACTAGGATGGAGTACGAGCAGTACTTC. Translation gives CANSTRMEYEQYF.

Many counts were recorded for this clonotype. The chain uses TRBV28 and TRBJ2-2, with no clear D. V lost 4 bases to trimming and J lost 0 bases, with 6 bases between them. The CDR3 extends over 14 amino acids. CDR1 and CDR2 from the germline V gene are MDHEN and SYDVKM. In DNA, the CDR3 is TGTGCCAGCAGTTCCCCTCCGAACACCGGGGAGCTGTTTTTT. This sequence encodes CASSSPPNTGELFF.

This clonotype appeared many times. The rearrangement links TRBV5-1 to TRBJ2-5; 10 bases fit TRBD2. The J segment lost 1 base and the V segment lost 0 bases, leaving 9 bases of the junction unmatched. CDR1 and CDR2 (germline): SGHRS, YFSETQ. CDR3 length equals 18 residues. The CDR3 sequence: CASSLEPRSGGAQETQYF. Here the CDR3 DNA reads TGCGCCAGCAGCTTGGAGCCCCGGAGCGGGGGGGCCCAAGAGACCCAGTACTTC.

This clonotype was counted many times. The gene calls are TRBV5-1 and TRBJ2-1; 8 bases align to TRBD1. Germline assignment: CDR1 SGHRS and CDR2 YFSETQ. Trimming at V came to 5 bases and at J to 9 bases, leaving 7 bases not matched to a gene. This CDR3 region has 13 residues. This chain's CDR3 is CASRPDRAIEQFF. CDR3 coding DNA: TGCGCCAGCAGACCGGACAGGGCCATTGAGCAGTTCTTC.

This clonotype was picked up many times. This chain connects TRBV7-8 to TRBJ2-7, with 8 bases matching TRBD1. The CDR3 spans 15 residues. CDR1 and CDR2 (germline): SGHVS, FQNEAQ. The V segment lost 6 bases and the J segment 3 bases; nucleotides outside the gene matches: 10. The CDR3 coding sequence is TGTGCCAGCAGTCGGATGGACAGGGCCAACTACGAGCAGTACTTC. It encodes CASSRMDRANYEQYF.

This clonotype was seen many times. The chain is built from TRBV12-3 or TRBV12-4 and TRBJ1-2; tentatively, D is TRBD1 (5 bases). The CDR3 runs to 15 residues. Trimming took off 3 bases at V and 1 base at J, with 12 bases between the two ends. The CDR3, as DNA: TGTGCCAGCAGTTTCCGCAGGGCGGTTAACTATGGCTACACCTTC. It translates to CASSFRRAVNYGYTF.

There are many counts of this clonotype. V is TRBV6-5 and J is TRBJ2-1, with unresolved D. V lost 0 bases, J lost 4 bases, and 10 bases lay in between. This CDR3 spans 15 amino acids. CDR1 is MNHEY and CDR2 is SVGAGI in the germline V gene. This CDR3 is CASSYSSWGYNEQFF. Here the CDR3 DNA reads TGTGCCAGCAGTTACTCAAGTTGGGGTTACAATGAGCAGTTCTTC.

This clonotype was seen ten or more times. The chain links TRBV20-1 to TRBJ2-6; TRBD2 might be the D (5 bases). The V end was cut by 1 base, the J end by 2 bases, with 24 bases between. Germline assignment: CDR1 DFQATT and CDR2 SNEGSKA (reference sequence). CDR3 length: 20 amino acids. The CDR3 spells CSARVRGVAALRPGANVLTF. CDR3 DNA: TGCAGTGCTAGAGTTCGGGGTGTAGCCGCCCTAAGGCCTGGGGCCAACGTCCTGACTTTC.

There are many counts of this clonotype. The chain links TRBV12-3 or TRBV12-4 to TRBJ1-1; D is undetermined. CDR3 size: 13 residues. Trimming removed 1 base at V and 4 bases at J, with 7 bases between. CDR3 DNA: TGTGCCAGCAGTTTAGGGGGAATCACTGAAGCTTTCTTT. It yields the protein CASSLGGITEAFF.

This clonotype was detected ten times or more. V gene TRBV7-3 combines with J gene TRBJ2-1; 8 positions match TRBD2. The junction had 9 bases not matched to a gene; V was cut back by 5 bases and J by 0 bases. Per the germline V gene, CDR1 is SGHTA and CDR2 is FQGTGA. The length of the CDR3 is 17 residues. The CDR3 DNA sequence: TGTGCCAGCAGCGTCGCGGGGGGACCTAGCTCCTACAATGAGCAGTTCTTC. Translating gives CASSVAGGPSSYNEQFF.

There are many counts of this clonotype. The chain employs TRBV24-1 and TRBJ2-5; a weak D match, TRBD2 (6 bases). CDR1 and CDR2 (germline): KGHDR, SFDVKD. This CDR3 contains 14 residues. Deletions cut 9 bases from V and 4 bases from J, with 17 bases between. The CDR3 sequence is CATSGEGDGETQYF. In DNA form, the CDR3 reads TGTGCCACCTCGGGAGAGGGAGATGGAGAGACCCAGTACTTC.

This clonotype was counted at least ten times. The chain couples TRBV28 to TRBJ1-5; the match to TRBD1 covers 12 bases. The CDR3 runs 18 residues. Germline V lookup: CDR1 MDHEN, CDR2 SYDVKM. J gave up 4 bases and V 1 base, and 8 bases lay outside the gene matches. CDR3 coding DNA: TGTGCCAGCAGTTTATTCCCGGGACAGGGGGCACGAAATCAGCCCCAGCATTTT. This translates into CASSLFPGQGARNQPQHF.